The present entry profiles one T cell receptor (beta chain) with its context. The sample is drawn from a study of cytomegalovirus exposure and HLA in healthy donors. The PCR was carried out with 60 Vbeta primers and 13 Jbeta primers. Assay: immunoSEQ multiplex PCR; the TCRdb copy retains only in-frame clones and omits some. The data show approximately 87,000 clones, 80% to 85% seen once. From germline, CDR1 is SGHNT and CDR2 YYREEE (reference sequence). The CDR3 has 14 amino acids. Trimming stripped 4 bases from V and 5 bases from J, with 15 bases between. The source of this sequence is a woman aged 65 to 85 in good health and CMV-seropositive. The specimen sequenced was PBMCs. The V call is TRBV5-4, the J call TRBJ2-5; weak D call: TRBD1 (6 bases). CDR3 coding DNA: TGTGCCAGCAGCAGGGCACAGGGTTTTGAGACCCAGTACTTC. This sequence encodes CASSRAQGFETQYF. The variable domain in full, with the rest retrieved from reference TRBV5-4 and TRBJ2-5, is ETGVTQSPTHLIKTRGQQVTLRCSSQSGHNTVSWYQQALGQGPQFIFQYYREEENGRGNFPPRFSGLQFPNYSSELNVNALELDDSALYLCASSRAQGFETQYFGPGTRLLVL.